These T cell receptor beta chains were read from a single sample in a study of control samples from healthy donors and cancer patients. Measured with immunoSEQ multiplex PCR; TCRdb has only the in-frame clones, and not every one. This sample has 85,000 to 110,000 clones, with around 89% found just once. The sample was PBMCs. The receptors here all came from a man in his 60s with lung cancer. The CDR3 runs from the conserved cysteine through the conserved F or W. Clone sizes are given selectively: once, few, many, or a class where the clone is expanded.

size: .; V: TRBV7-3; J: TRBJ1-2; CDR3: CASSLSPVYGYTF
size: .; V: TRBV18; J: TRBJ1-5; CDR3: CASSPEQGRQPQHF
size: once; V: TRBV4-1; J: TRBJ2-2; CDR3: CASSQDRSRITGELFF
size: .; V: TRBV3-1/TRBV3-2; J: TRBJ2-7; CDR3: CASSQVPAYEQYF
size: .; V: TRBV7-9; J: TRBJ1-6; CDR3: CASSLGGDSPLHF
size: .; V: TRBV7-9; J: TRBJ2-2; CDR3: CASSFGRISGELFF
size: .; V: TRBV5-4; J: TRBJ2-5; CDR3: CATQEKGKGETQYF
size: .; V: TRBV13; J: TRBJ1-1; CDR3: CASSDRGMNTEAFF
size: .; V: TRBV6-1; J: TRBJ1-2; CDR3: CASSEALSSGGYTF
size: .; V: TRBV29-1; J: TRBJ2-1; CDR3: CSGITGSGPNEQFF
size: .; V: TRBV30; J: TRBJ1-6; CDR3: CAWSPSYNSPLHF
size: .; V: TRBV7-2; J: TRBJ2-3; CDR3: CASSLYVTSWADTQYF
size: .; V: TRBV29-1; J: TRBJ2-2; CDR3: CSVLKITGELFF
size: .; V: TRBV7-9; J: TRBJ1-1; CDR3: CASSQAGGAEAFF
size: .; V: TRBV27; J: TRBJ2-4; CDR3: CASRALAKNIQYF
size: .; V: TRBV6-6; J: TRBJ1-6; CDR3: CASNAVANSPLHF
size: .; V: TRBV29-1; J: TRBJ1-1; CDR3: CSVRTGNTEAFF
size: .; V: TRBV27; J: TRBJ2-6; CDR3: CASRTADFSGANVLTF
size: .; V: TRBV5-5; J: TRBJ1-4; CDR3: CASSSYRPGQGPNEKLFF
size: .; V: TRBV5-8; J: TRBJ2-4; CDR3: CASSRGRRETKNIQYF
size: .; V: TRBV7-6; J: TRBJ2-1; CDR3: CASSLFGQGSYNEQFF
size: few; V: TRBV6-5; J: TRBJ1-2; CDR3: CASSPRGRYGYTF
size: .; V: TRBV6-6; J: TRBJ2-1; CDR3: CASSYSGTAYNEQFF
size: once; V: TRBV18; J: TRBJ1-1; CDR3: CASSPSFSNTEAFF
size: once; V: TRBV5-1; J: TRBJ1-3; CDR3: CASSLEGTGARTIYF
size: .; V: TRBV10-1; J: TRBJ1-6; CDR3: CASSKTELGHSPLHF
size: .; V: TRBV5-6; J: TRBJ2-5; CDR3: CASSLAVAGFKETQYF
size: .; V: TRBV5-5; J: TRBJ1-2; CDR3: CASSLGGAEGYTF